This TCR beta chain comes out of a study of T cells in Graves' hyperthyroidism and ophthalmopathy. Template material for amplifying TCR beta CDR3 regions consisted of RNA transcripts. First-round RT-PCR with HTBI primers amplified the TCR CDR3 region. TCRdb reprocessed the multiplex PCR reads with MiXCR, giving one entry per CDR3 protein. This table holds approximately 510,000 distinct CDR3 sequences, 20% found once. Study results and caveats: A model of 13 V-J features distinguished ophthalmopathy from stable hyperthyroidism.

In the case of this clonotype: Its antigen remains unknown.

Participants, patients aged 18 to 65, had newly diagnosed hyperthyroidism with a duration under 2 months. Pregnant or lactating patients were excluded, as were those with uncontrolled infection or other autoimmune disease. Between the trimmed V and J ends, which lost 5 bases and 9 bases, there was a span of 14 bases. Germline CDR1 is SGHAT and CDR2 is FQDESV (reference sequence). CDR3 size: 13 residues. The receptor was isolated from a man aged 18 to 35 with Graves' hyperthyroidism. Sequences were obtained from blood. This sequence joins TRBV11-1 and TRBJ2-1; TRBD2 might be the D (7 bases). The CDR3 sequence: CASSRGAMGEQFF. The CDR3 DNA reads as TGTGCCAGCAGCCGGGGGGCCATGGGTGAGCAGTTCTTC.